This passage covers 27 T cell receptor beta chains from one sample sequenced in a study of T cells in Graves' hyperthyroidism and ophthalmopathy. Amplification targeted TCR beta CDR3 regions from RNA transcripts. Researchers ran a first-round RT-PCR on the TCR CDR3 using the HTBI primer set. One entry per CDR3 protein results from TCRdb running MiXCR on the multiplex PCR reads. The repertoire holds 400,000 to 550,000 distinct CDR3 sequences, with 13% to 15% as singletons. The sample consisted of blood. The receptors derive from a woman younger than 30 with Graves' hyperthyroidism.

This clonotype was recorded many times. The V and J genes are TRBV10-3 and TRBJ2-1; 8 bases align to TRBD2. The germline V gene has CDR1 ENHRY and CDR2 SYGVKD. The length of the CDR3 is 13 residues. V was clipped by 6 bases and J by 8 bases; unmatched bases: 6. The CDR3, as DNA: TGTGCCATCAGCCCGGGACTAGGGTATGAGCAGTTCTTC. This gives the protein CAISPGLGYEQFF.

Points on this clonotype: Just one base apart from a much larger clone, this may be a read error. Written as DNA, the CDR3 is TGTGTCTCCAGACTAGCGGGAGTTAATGAGCAGTTCTTC. As protein: CVSRLAGVNEQFF. The chain employs TRBV6-1 and TRBJ2-1, with 12 bases matching TRBD2. Germline CDR1 MNHNS, CDR2 SASEGT. The CDR3 has 13 residues.

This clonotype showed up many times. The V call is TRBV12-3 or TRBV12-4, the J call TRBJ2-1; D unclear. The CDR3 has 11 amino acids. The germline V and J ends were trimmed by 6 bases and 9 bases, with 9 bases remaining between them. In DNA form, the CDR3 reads TGTGCCAGCAGCTTCAGTTTTGAGCAGTTCTTC. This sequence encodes CASSFSFEQFF.

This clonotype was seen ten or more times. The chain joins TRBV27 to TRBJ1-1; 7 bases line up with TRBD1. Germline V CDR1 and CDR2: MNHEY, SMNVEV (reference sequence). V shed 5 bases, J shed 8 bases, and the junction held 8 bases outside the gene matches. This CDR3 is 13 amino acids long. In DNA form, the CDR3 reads TGTGCCAGCAGTAGGCCGACAGGGAAAGAAGCTTTCTTT. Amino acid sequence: CASSRPTGKEAFF.

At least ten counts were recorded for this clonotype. CDR3 in DNA: TGTGCCAGCAGCCGGAAGAAAAGACTAGCGGGAGTTTCCTACGAGCAGTACGTC. It encodes CASSRKKRLAGVSYEQYV. The chain carries TRBV3-1 and TRBJ2-7, with 12 bases lining up with TRBD2. CDR3 length: 18 amino acids. The junction had 11 bases not matched to a gene; V was cut back by 4 bases and J by 1 base. Germline CDR1 and CDR2: LGHDT and YNNKEL (reference sequence).

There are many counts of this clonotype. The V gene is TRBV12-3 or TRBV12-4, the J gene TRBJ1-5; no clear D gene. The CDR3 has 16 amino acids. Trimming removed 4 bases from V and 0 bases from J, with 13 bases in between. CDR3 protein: CASSSGSAYSNQPQHF. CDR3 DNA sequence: TGTGCCAGCAGTTCGGGCAGCGCCTATAGCAATCAGCCCCAGCATTTT.

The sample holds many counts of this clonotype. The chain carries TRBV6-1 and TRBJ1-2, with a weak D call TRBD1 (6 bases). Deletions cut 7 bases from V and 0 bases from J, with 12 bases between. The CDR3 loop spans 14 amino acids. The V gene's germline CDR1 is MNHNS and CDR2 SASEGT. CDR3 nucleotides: TGTGCCAGCATTCTCGGACAGACTAACTATGGCTACACCTTC. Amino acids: CASILGQTNYGYTF.

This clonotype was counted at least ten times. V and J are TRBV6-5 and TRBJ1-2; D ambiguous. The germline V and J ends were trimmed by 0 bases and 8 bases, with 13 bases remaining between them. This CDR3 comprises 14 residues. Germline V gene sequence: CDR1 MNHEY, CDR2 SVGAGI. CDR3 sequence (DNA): TGTGCCAGCAGTTACTCGACCCTGAGAGTGGGCTACACCTTC. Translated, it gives CASSYSTLRVGYTF.

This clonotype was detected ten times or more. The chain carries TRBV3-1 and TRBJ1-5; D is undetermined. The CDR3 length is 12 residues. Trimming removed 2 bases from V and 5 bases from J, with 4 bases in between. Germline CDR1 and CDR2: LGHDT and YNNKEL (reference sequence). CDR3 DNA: TGTGCCAGCAGCCAACCTGATCAGCCCCAGCATTTT. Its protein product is CASSQPDQPQHF. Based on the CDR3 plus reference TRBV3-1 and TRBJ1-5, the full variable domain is DTAVSQTPKYLVTQMGNDKSIKCEQNLGHDTMYWYKQDSKKFLKIMFSYNNKELIINETVPNRFSPKSPDKAHLNLHINSLELGDSAVYFCASSQPDQPQHFGDGTRLSIL.

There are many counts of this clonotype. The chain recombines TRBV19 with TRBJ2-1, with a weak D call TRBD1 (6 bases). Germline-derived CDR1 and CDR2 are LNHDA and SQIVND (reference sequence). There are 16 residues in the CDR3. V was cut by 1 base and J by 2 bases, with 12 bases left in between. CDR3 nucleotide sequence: TGTGCCAGTAGTATAGGAGGGGGAGTGACCTACAATGAGCAGTTCTTC. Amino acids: CASSIGGGVTYNEQFF.

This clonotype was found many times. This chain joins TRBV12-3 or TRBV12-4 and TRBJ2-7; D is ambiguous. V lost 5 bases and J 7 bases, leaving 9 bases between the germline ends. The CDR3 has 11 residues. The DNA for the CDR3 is TGTGCCAGCAGTCAAGGACGGGAGCAGTACTTC. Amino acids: CASSQGREQYF.

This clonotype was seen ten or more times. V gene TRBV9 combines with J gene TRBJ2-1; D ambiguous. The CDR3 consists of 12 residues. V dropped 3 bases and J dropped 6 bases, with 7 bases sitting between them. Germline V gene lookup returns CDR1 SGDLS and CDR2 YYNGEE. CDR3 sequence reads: CASSATINEQFF. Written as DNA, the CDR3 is TGTGCCAGCAGCGCAACGATCAATGAGCAGTTCTTC.

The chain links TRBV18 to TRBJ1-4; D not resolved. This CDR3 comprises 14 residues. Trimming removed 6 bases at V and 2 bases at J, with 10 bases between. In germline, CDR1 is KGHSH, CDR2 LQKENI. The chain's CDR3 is CASSEPWTNEKLFF. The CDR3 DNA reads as TGTGCCAGCTCGGAGCCGTGGACTAATGAAAAACTGTTTTTT.

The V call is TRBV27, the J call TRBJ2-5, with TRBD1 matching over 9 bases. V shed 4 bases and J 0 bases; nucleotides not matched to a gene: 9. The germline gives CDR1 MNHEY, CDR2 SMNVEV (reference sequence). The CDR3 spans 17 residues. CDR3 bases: TGTGCCAGCAGTTCACGACAGGGGGGATCGTACCAAGAGACCCAGTACTTC. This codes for CASSSRQGGSYQETQYF.

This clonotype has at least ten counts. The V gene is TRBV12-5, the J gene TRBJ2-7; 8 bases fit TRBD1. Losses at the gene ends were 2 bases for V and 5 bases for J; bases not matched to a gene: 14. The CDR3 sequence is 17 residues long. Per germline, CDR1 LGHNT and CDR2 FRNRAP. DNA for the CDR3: TGTGCTAGTGGTTTGCCTCCCCCCGCGGACAGGGCCCACGAGCAGTACTTC. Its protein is CASGLPPPADRAHEQYF.

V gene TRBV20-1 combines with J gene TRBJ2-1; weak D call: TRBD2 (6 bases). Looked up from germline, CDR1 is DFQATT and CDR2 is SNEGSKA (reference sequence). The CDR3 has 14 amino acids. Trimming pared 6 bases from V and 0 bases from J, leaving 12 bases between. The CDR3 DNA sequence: TGCAGTGCCAGCTTTAGCGGCTCCTACAATGAGCAGTTCTTC. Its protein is CSASFSGSYNEQFF.

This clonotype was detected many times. The DNA of the CDR3 is TGTGCCACCAAACGGGACAGGGTGGTCGGGGAGCTGTTTTTT. Protein sequence: CATKRDRVVGELFF. The chain couples TRBV11-2 to TRBJ2-2; 9 positions agree with TRBD1. Per germline, CDR1 SGHAT and CDR2 FQNNGV. V lost 10 bases, J lost 7 bases, and 10 bases stayed unmatched. The CDR3 runs to 14 residues.

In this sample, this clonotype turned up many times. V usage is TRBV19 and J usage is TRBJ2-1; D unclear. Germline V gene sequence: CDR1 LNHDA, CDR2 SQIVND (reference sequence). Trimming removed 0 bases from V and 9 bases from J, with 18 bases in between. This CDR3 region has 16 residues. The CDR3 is CASSIDRAAPPSEQFF. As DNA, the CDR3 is TGTGCCAGTAGTATAGATAGGGCGGCACCCCCTAGTGAGCAGTTCTTC.

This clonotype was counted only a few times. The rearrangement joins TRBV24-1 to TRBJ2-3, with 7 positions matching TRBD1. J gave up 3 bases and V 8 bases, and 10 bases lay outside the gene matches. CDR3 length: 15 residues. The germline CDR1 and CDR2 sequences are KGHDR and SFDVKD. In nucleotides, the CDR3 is TGTGCCACCATGCAGGGGGAGACGGTTACAGATACGCAGTATTTT. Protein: CATMQGETVTDTQYF.

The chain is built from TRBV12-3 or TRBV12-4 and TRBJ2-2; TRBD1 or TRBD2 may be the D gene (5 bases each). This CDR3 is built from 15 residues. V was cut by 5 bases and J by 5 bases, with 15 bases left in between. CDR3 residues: CASSTRGAGTGELFF. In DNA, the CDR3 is TGTGCCAGCAGTACGCGAGGGGCTGGTACCGGGGAGCTGTTTTTT.

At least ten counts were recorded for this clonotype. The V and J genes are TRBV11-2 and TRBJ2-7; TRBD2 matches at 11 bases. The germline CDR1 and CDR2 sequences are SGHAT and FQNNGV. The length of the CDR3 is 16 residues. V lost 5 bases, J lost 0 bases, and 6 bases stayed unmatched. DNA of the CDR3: TGTGCCAGCAGCACCCTAACTAGCGGGAGCTCCTACGAGCAGTACGTC. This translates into CASSTLTSGSSYEQYV.

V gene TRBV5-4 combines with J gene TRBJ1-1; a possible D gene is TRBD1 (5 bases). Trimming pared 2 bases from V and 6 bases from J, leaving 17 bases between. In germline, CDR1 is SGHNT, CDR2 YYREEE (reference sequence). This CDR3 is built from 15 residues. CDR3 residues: CASSFNFDEQAEAFF. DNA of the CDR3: TGTGCCAGCAGCTTTAATTTCGACGAACAGGCTGAAGCTTTCTTT. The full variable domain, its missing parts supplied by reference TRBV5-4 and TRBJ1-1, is ETGVTQSPTHLIKTRGQQVTLRCSSQSGHNTVSWYQQALGQGPQFIFQYYREEENGRGNFPPRFSGLQFPNYSSELNVNALELDDSALYLCASSFNFDEQAEAFFGQGTRLTVV.

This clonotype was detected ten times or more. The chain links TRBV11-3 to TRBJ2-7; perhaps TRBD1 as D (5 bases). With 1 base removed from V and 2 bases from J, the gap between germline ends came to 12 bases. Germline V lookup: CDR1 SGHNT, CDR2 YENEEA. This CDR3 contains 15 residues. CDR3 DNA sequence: TGTGCCAGCAGCTTAGCCAGGGAAGGACCCTACGAGCAGTACTTC. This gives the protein CASSLAREGPYEQYF.

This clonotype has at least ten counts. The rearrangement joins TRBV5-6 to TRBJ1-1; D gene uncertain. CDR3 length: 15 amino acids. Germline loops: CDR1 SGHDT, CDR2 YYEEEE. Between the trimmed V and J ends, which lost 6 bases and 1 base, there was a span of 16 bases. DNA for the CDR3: TGTGCCAGCACCATAGGTCTCCGGGGGAACACTGAAGCTTTCTTT. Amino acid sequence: CASTIGLRGNTEAFF.

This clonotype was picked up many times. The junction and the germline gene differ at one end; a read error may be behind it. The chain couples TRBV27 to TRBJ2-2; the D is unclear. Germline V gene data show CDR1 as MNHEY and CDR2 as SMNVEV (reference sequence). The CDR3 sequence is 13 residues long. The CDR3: CASSLSSTGELFF. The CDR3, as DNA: TGTGCCAGCAGCTTATCAAGCACCGGGGAGCTGTTTTTT.

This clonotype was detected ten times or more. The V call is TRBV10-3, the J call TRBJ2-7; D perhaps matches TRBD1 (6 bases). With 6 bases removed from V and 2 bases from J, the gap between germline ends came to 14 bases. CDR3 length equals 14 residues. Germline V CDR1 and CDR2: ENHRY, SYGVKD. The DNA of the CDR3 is TGTGCCATCAGGCTCGGGCAGGGGCCCTACGAGCAGTACTTC. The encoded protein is CAIRLGQGPYEQYF.

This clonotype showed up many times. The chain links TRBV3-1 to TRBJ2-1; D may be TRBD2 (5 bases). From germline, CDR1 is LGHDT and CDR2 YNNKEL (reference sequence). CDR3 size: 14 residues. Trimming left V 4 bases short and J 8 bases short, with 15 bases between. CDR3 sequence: CASSRRAAVDEQFF. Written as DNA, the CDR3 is TGTGCCAGCAGCCGGCGGGCCGCGGTAGATGAGCAGTTCTTC.